Each of the 4 T cell receptor beta chains below was sequenced from the same sample in a study of cytomegalovirus exposure and HLA in healthy donors. The PCR employed 60 Vbeta primers together with 13 Jbeta primers. Repertoires were generated with immunoSEQ multiplex PCR, while TCRdb's copy carries only in-frame clones and drops some. The sample comprises some 120,000 clones, more than 70% of which are singletons, and approximately 6.4% rests with the top ten. Sequencing input: PBMCs. The receptors were sampled from a woman aged 30 to 39 in good health and CMV-seropositive.

This clone was recorded only once. The chain combines TRBV27 with TRBJ2-1; D is possibly TRBD2 (5 bases). The CDR3 has 15 residues. Germline V CDR1 and CDR2: MNHEY, SMNVEV (reference sequence). The germline V and J ends were trimmed by 5 bases and 6 bases, with 17 bases remaining between them. This CDR3 reads CASSPSPGTPNEQFF. Here the CDR3 DNA reads TGTGCCAGCAGTCCCTCCCCGGGAACCCCCAATGAGCAGTTCTTC.

In its sample, this clone was seen once. This chain links TRBV30 with TRBJ2-7; 12 nucleotides match TRBD1. V gave up 0 bases and J gave up 4 bases; unmatched junction bases: 7. There are 16 residues in the CDR3. Per the germline V gene, CDR1 is GTSNPN and CDR2 is SVGIG (reference sequence). The CDR3 spells CAWSVLGTGGVYEQYF. Written as DNA, the CDR3 is TGTGCCTGGAGTGTACTAGGGACAGGGGGCGTTTACGAGCAGTACTTC.

The gene calls are TRBV11-3 and TRBJ1-6; D might be TRBD1 (5 bases). V gave up 5 bases and J gave up 0 bases, with 11 bases separating them. Germline CDR1 is SGHNT and CDR2 is YENEEA. The CDR3 has 16 amino acids. For the CDR3, the DNA is TGTGCCAGCAGCCAGAGGAGGGGCTCCTATAATTCACCCCTCCACTTT. It yields the protein CASSQRRGSYNSPLHF.

The chain combines TRBV19 with TRBJ2-7; 10 nucleotides line up with TRBD1. Germline values: CDR1 LNHDA, CDR2 SQIVND (reference sequence). The CDR3 covers 14 residues. Trimming removed 4 bases from V and 3 bases from J; junction bases left unmatched: 3. DNA of the CDR3: TGTGCCAGTAGTAAGACAGGGGGCCGCTACGAGCAGTACTTC. It specifies CASSKTGGRYEQYF.